The entry below gives a single T cell receptor beta chain sequence along with its context. Amplified regions were TCR beta CDR3 sequences from RNA transcripts. When the TCR CDR3 underwent first-round RT-PCR, the HTBI primer set was used. One entry per CDR3 protein, called by TCRdb with MiXCR from the multiplex PCR reads. The sample records under 700,000 distinct CDR3 sequences, 46% being singletons. The data stem from a study of T cells in Graves' hyperthyroidism and ophthalmopathy. CDR3 size: 12 residues. The V end was cut by 6 bases, the J end by 5 bases, with 10 bases between. Germline CDR1 is MNHNS and CDR2 is SASEGT.

The sequence derives from a woman between 18 and 30 years old with Graves' hyperthyroidism. The gene calls are TRBV6-1 and TRBJ1-1; D is unresolved. Sequencing used peripheral blood or thyroid tissue (not recorded which). The CDR3 DNA follows: TGTGCCAGCAGCAAAGAAAGGACTGAAGCTTTCTTT. As protein: CASSKERTEAFF.